This T cell receptor (beta chain) was documented in a study of blood T cell repertoires in COVID-19. Study summary: Samples of COVID-19 (acute and convalescent) were obtained from the United States, Italy and Spain. T cells, B-cell-depleted T cells, or PBMCs provided the cDNA or gDNA that served as material.

The CDR3 totals 19 residues. J was trimmed by 5 bases and V by 0 bases; bases with no gene match: 14. This clone was seen just once. Using immunoSEQ multiplex PCR, the repertoire was profiled, and TCRdb retains in-frame clones only, with some absent. The table includes 200,000 or so clones, 70% to 90% detected once. The sequencing input was peripheral blood. The TCR originated in a woman aged 70-85 years with active or convalescent COVID-19. The chain has TRBV23-1 and TRBJ2-2; 8 bases map to TRBD1. TRBV23-1 is marked as an open reading frame, function uncertain. The chain's CDR3 is CASSQSTGQVRYGTGELFF. CDR3 coding DNA: TGCGCCAGCAGTCAATCCACGGGACAGGTGCGATATGGGACCGGGGAGCTGTTTTTT.